This paragraph covers one T cell receptor (beta chain) sequence. These data originate in a study of cytomegalovirus exposure and HLA in healthy donors. Some clones are missing from TCRdb's copy, which holds only in-frame ones; the method was immunoSEQ multiplex PCR. In the table there are 55,000 to 75,000 clones, over 85% of which are singletons. With 1 base removed from V and 4 bases from J, the gap between germline ends came to 13 bases. CDR3 size: 15 residues. Germline V lookup: CDR1 SGHAT, CDR2 FQNNGV. This TCR came from a man aged 18 to 29 in good health and CMV-seropositive. V usage is TRBV11-2 and J usage is TRBJ1-2; D is perhaps TRBD1 (5 bases). Sequences were obtained from PBMCs. The CDR3 loop is CASSLGPQQGYGYTF. CDR3 DNA sequence: TGTGCCAGCAGCTTAGGCCCCCAGCAGGGCTATGGCTACACCTTC.